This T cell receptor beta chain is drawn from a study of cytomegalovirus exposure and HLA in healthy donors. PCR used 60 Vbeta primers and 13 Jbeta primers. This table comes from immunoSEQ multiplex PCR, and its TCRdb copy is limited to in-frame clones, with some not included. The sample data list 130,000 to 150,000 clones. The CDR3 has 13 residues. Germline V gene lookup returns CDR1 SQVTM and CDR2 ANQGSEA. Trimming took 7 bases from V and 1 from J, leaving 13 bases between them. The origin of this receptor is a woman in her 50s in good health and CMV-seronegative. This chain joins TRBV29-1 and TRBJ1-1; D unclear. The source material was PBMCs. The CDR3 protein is CSALGDWNTEAFF. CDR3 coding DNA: TGCAGCGCCCTCGGGGATTGGAACACTGAAGCTTTCTTT.